This T cell receptor (beta chain) was identified during a study of T-cell reconstitution after alpha-beta-depleted transplantation in children. The CDR3 is 15 amino acids. CDR1 is SGHRS, CDR2 YFSETQ, per germline. The V end was cut by 0 bases, the J end by 2 bases, with 9 bases between. Unique molecular identifiers were incorporated during preparation of the TCRbeta library. TCRdb passed the PCR reads through MiXCR, listing each CDR3 protein once. The table has some 550,000 distinct CDR3 sequences, around 17% seen once; the top ten hold roughly 3.3%. The rearrangement uses TRBV5-1 and TRBJ1-5; no definite D call. This receptor was taken from a human donor who donated a stem cell graft to a child with acute lymphoblastic leukemia. Sample: PBMCs from the stem cell graft donor, taken from the stem cell graft. For the CDR3, the DNA is TGCGCCAGCAGCTTGGGGGAGAGAGGCAATCAGCCCCAGCATTTT. As protein: CASSLGERGNQPQHF.